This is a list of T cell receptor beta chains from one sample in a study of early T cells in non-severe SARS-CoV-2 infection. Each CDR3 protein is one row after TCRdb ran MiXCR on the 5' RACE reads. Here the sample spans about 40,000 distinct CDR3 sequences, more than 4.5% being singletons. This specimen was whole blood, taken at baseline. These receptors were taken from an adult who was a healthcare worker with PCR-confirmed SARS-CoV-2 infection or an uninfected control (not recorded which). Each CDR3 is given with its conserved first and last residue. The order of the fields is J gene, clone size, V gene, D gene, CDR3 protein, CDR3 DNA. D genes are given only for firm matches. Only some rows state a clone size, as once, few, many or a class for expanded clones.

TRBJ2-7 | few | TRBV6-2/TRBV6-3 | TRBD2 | CASSYGTSGSQYEQYF | TGTGCCAGCAGTTACGGGACTAGCGGGAGTCAGTACGAGCAGTACTTC
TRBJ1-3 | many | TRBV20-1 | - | CSAGGGAGNTIYF | TGCAGTGCTGGAGGGGGGGCTGGAAACACCATATATTTT
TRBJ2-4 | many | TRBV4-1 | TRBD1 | CASSQEQGQGRRGSKNIQYF | TGCGCCAGCAGCCAAGAGCAGGGACAGGGTCGGCGTGGATCCAAAAACATTCAGTACTTC
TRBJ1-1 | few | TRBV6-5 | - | CASSYMAGAGTEAFF | TGTGCCAGCAGTTACATGGCGGGGGCCGGCACTGAAGCTTTCTTT
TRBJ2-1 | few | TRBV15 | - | CATSRDIGGNNEQFF | TGTGCCACCAGCAGAGATATCGGGGGTAACAATGAGCAGTTCTTC
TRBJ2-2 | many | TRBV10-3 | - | CAITARLNTGELFF | TGTGCCATCACTGCCAGGCTGAACACCGGGGAGCTGTTTTTT
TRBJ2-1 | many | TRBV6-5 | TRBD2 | CASSSGGGGPINEQFF | TGTGCCAGCAGTTCGGGCGGGGGAGGGCCTATCAATGAGCAGTTCTTC
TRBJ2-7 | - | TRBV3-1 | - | CASSQVWGNEQYF | TGTGCCAGCAGCCAAGTTTGGGGAAACGAGCAGTACTTC
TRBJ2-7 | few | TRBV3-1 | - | CASSQGGYLAYEQYF | TGTGCCAGCAGCCAGGGGGGTTACCTGGCCTACGAGCAGTACTTC
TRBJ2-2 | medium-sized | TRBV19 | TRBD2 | CASNSGTNTGELFF | TGTGCCAGTAATAGCGGGACGAACACCGGGGAGCTGTTTTTT
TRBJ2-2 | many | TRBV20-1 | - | CSARGSTNTGELFF | TGCAGTGCTAGAGGATCGACGAACACCGGGGAGCTGTTTTTT
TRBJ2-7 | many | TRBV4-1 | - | CASSQPGLSYEQYF | TGCGCCAGCAGTCAGCCGGGACTTTCCTACGAGCAGTACTTC
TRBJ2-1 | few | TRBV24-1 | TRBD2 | CAPPVASGRAWSNEQFF | TGTGCCCCCCCGGTGGCTAGCGGGAGGGCCTGGAGCAATGAGCAGTTCTTC
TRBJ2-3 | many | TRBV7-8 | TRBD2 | CASSPGGSGRDTDTQYF | TGTGCCAGCAGCCCCGGTGGTAGCGGGAGGGACACAGATACGCAGTATTTT
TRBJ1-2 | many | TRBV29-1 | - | CSGGEGYTF | TGCAGCGGGGGTGAGGGCTACACCTTC
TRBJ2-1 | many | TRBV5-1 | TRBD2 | CASSLAGTSASNEQFF | TGCGCCAGCAGCTTGGCCGGGACTAGCGCCTCCAATGAGCAGTTCTTC
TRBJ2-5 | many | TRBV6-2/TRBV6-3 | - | CASRQRRLQEETQYF | TGTGCCAGCAGACAACGCCGGCTCCAAGAGGAGACCCAGTACTTC
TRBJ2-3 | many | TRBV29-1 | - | CSAVSTDTQYF | TGCAGCGCGGTCAGCACAGATACGCAGTATTTT
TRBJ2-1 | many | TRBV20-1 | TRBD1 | CSASGTGYNEQFF | TGCAGTGCTTCCGGGACAGGGTACAATGAGCAGTTCTTC
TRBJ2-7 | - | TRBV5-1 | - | CASSLDPHVSRESGSYEQYF | TGCGCCAGCAGCTTAGACCCCCACGTGTCGAGGGAGAGCGGATCCTACGAGCAGTACTTC
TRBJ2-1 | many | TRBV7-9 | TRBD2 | CASSLGLAGGRVDEQFF | TGTGCCAGCAGCTTGGGACTAGCGGGAGGGCGGGTAGATGAGCAGTTCTTC
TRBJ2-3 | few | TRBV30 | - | CAWSSWSSHSTDTQYF | TGTGCCTGGAGTTCCTGGTCCAGCCATAGCACAGATACGCAGTATTTT
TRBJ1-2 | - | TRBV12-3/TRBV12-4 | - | CATGGPFGYTF | TGTGCCACCGGGGGACCGTTTGGCTACACCTTC
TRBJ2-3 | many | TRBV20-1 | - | CSARDPQGSYTDTQYF | TGCAGTGCTAGAGATCCACAGGGTTCTTACACAGATACGCAGTATTTT
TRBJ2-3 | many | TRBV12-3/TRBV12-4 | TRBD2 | CASGTSTSTDTQYF | TGTGCCAGCGGGACTAGCACTAGCACAGATACGCAGTATTTT
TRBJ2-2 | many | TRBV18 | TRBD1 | CASSRTGDTGELFF | TGTGCCAGCTCCCGGACAGGGGACACCGGGGAGCTGTTTTTT
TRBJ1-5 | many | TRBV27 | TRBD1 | CASSDRVGNQPQHF | TGTGCCAGCAGTGACAGGGTCGGCAATCAGCCCCAGCATTTT
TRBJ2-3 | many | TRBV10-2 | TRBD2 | CASSRHDGGVSNTQYF | TGCGCCAGCAGCAGACATGACGGGGGGGTTTCGAATACGCAGTATTTT
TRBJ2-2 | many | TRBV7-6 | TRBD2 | CASSPLREGPTGELFF | TGTGCCAGCAGCCCCCTCCGGGAGGGCCCCACCGGGGAGCTGTTTTTT
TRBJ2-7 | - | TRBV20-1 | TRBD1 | CSTSGQDLAEQYF | TGCAGTACGAGCGGACAGGACCTCGCCGAGCAGTACTTC
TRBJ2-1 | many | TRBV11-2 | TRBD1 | CASSNRDRIYNEQFF | TGTGCCAGCAGCAACCGGGACAGAATCTACAATGAGCAGTTCTTC
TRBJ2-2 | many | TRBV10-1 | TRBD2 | CASSDDSGDGGELFF | TGCGCCAGCAGTGACGATAGCGGGGATGGCGGGGAGCTGTTTTTT
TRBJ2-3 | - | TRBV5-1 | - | CASSLRRTTDTQYF | TGCGCCAGCAGCTTGAGGAGGACCACAGATACGCAGTATTTT
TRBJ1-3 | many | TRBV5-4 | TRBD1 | CASSFRDSNSGNTIYF | TGTGCCAGCAGCTTCCGGGACAGCAACTCTGGAAACACCATATATTTT
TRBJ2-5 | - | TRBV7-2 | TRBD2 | CASSLDPSGKETQYF | TGTGCCAGCAGCTTAGATCCTAGCGGGAAAGAGACCCAGTACTTC
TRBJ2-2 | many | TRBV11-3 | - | CASSPGHFANTGELFF | TGTGCCAGCAGCCCAGGACACTTCGCGAACACCGGGGAGCTGTTTTTT
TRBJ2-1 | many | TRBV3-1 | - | CASSKLAGYEQFF | TGTGCCAGCAGCAAACTAGCTGGCTATGAGCAGTTCTTC